This record covers a single T cell receptor (beta chain). This sample is drawn from a study of blood T cell repertoires in COVID-19. Study information: Both acute and convalescent COVID-19 samples were obtained from the United States, Italy and Spain. From T cells, B-cell-depleted T cells, or PBMCs came the material, which was cDNA or gDNA.

Libraries were prepared by immunoSEQ multiplex PCR; TCRdb keeps only in-frame clonotypes and omits some of them. The sample yields more than 95,000 clones, approximately 84% seen once. The clonotype was recovered from a man between 60 and 70 years old with acute or convalescent COVID-19. Sequenced sample: peripheral blood.

The CDR3 sequence: CAISVVSPRDGYTF. The CDR3 bases are TGTGCCATCAGTGTAGTGTCGCCTCGGGATGGCTACACCTTC. The chain recombines TRBV10-3 with TRBJ1-2; D gene uncertain. The germline gives CDR1 ENHRY, CDR2 SYGVKD. V shed 4 bases and J shed 6 bases, with 15 bases lying between them. The CDR3 has 14 residues.